This T cell receptor beta chain was sequenced for a study of blood T cell repertoires in COVID-19. During active infection, Seattle patients enrolled and were then monitored through disease. Some clones are missing from TCRdb's copy, which holds only in-frame ones; the method was immunoSEQ multiplex PCR. The sample has approximately 340,000 clones; around 90% are singletons. Trimming removed 10 bases from V and 3 bases from J, with 13 bases in between. CDR1 is LNHDA and CDR2 is SQIVND in the germline V gene (reference sequence). The CDR3 is 13 amino acids. Sequencing was done on a sample of peripheral blood. The J gene is TRBJ1-3, the V gene TRBV19; D gene ambiguous. The source is a man younger than 45 with COVID-19, enrolled during active disease. The CDR3 nucleotides are TGTGCCACCCACAACCTGAATGGAAACACCATATATTTT. Translation gives CATHNLNGNTIYF.